Each of the 27 T cell receptor beta chains below was sequenced from the same sample in a study of CD8 T cells in ankylosing spondylitis. TCRdb reprocessed the 5' RACE reads with MiXCR, giving one entry per CDR3 protein. The data contain approximately 150,000 distinct CDR3 sequences, around a third of them seen just once; the ten biggest clones take up about 6.3%. The source material was synovial fluid, either unsorted or a sorted T cell fraction (not recorded which). These receptors all come from a male donor with ankylosing spondylitis.

This clonotype showed up just a few times. This chain connects TRBV12-3 or TRBV12-4 to TRBJ1-4, with D hard to call. The CDR3 is made up of 12 amino acids. The V gene lost 4 bases and the J gene lost 7 bases, with 7 bases spanning the gap. In DNA, the CDR3 is TGTGCCAGCAGTTCCCGGGCTGAAAAACTGTTTTTT. Protein product: CASSSRAEKLFF.

This clonotype was picked up a small number of times. The chain combines TRBV24-1 with TRBJ2-3, with D unclear. Trimming removed 4 bases from V and 0 bases from J, with 7 bases in between. The CDR3 is 14 residues long. CDR1 is KGHDR, CDR2 SFDVKD, per germline. Here the CDR3 DNA reads TGTGCCACCAGTGAACCATCTAGCACAGATACGCAGTATTTT. It codes for CATSEPSSTDTQYF.

The rearrangement joins TRBV6-1 to TRBJ2-2; no definite D call. The CDR3 length is 12 residues. The germline CDR1 and CDR2 sequences are MNHNS and SASEGT. Trimming removed 2 bases from V and 5 bases from J, with 3 bases in between. For the CDR3, the DNA is TGTGCCAGCAGTGAAACAACCGGGGAGCTGTTTTTT. This gives the protein CASSETTGELFF.

The V and J genes are TRBV4-1 and TRBJ1-5; D is perhaps TRBD1 (5 bases). The CDR3 has 14 amino acids. In germline, CDR1 is MGHRA, CDR2 YSYEKL. The V and J ends lost 0 bases and 6 bases respectively, with 9 bases between them. The CDR3 sequence: CASSQERGGQPQHF. The DNA for the CDR3 is TGCGCCAGCAGCCAAGAACGGGGGGGTCAGCCCCAGCATTTT.

This chain uses TRBV4-1 with TRBJ2-3; D perhaps matches TRBD2 (6 bases). Deletions cut 1 base from V and 5 bases from J, with 19 bases between. The germline V gene encodes CDR1 MGHRA and CDR2 YSYEKL. This CDR3 spans 17 amino acids. CDR3 protein: CASSQGGGTQKRDTQYF. The DNA of the CDR3 is TGCGCCAGCAGCCAAGGGGGCGGGACCCAAAAAAGAGATACGCAGTATTTT.

The genes are TRBV5-1 and TRBJ1-5; D unresolved. The CDR3 contains 15 residues. Germline CDR1 is SGHRS and CDR2 is YFSETQ. Trimming removed 1 base from V and 3 bases from J, with 11 bases in between. The CDR3 spells CASSLIVRDNQPQHF. CDR3 DNA sequence: TGCGCCAGCAGCTTGATCGTTAGGGACAATCAGCCCCAGCATTTT.

This clonotype turned up a few times. CDR3 protein: CASSLIPINEQFF. DNA for the CDR3: TGCGCCAGCAGCCTCATCCCCATCAATGAGCAGTTCTTC. This chain joins TRBV5-1 and TRBJ2-1, with no clear D. Trimming removed 4 bases at V and 6 bases at J, with 11 bases between. CDR1 and CDR2 (germline): SGHRS, YFSETQ. The CDR3 is 13 residues long.

This chain links TRBV20-1 with TRBJ1-5; 8 positions agree with TRBD1. The CDR3 runs to 12 residues. The germline gives CDR1 DFQATT, CDR2 SNEGSKA (reference sequence). The V segment lost 6 bases and the J segment 6 bases; nucleotides outside the gene matches: 4. CDR3 amino acids: CSARTGSQPQHF. CDR3 DNA: TGCAGTGCCCGGACAGGGAGTCAGCCCCAGCATTTT.

The chain employs TRBV11-1 and TRBJ2-1; 11 positions match TRBD2. There are 16 residues in the CDR3. Per the germline V gene, CDR1 is SGHAT and CDR2 is FQDESV (reference sequence). V dropped 5 bases and J dropped 7; count of bases not matched to a gene: 10. The CDR3 reads CASSILTSGGRNEQFF. The CDR3 DNA follows: TGTGCCAGCAGCATCCTTACTAGCGGGGGACGGAATGAGCAGTTCTTC.

This clonotype was counted a few times. The chain has TRBV6-2 or TRBV6-3 and TRBJ1-2; D unresolved. The CDR3 spans 13 residues. The V and J ends lost 5 bases and 4 bases respectively, with 11 bases between them. CDR1 and CDR2 from the germline V gene are MNHEY and SVGEGT. The CDR3 is CASSITIAYGYTF. In DNA form, the CDR3 reads TGTGCCAGCAGTATAACCATTGCCTATGGCTACACCTTC.

The chain recombines TRBV12-3 or TRBV12-4 with TRBJ2-1; 13 bases line up with TRBD2. Losses at the gene ends were 6 bases for V and 9 bases for J; bases not matched to a gene: 5. This CDR3 has 14 amino acids. Here the CDR3 reads CASRPTSGRGEQFF. The DNA of the CDR3 is TGTGCCAGCAGACCTACTAGCGGGAGGGGTGAGCAGTTCTTC.

This clonotype has ten or more counts. The gene calls are TRBV5-1 and TRBJ2-5; D remains unclear. The CDR3 spans 12 residues. V was cut by 0 bases and J by 5 bases, with 5 bases left in between. Germline assignment: CDR1 SGHRS and CDR2 YFSETQ. CDR3 sequence reads: CASSLGRETQYF. CDR3 DNA: TGCGCCAGCAGCTTGGGAAGGGAGACCCAGTACTTC.

The chain joins TRBV2 to TRBJ2-2; D call uncertain. Trimming pared 2 bases from V and 5 bases from J, leaving 3 bases between. The germline CDR1 and CDR2 sequences are SNHLY and FYNNEI. The CDR3 extends over 12 amino acids. The CDR3 here is CASSELTGELFF. In nucleotides, the CDR3 is TGTGCCAGCAGTGAATTAACCGGGGAGCTGTTTTTT. Complete variable domain (other parts from reference TRBV2 and TRBJ2-2): EPEVTQTPSHQVTQMGQEVILRCVPISNHLYFYWYRQILGQKVEFLVSFYNNEISEKSEIFDDQFSVERPDGSNFTLKIRSTKLEDSAMYFCASSELTGELFFGEGSRLTVL.

For the CDR3, the DNA is TGTGCCAGCAGCGTATTTCAGTCCCAGGAATCAGATACGCAGTATTTT. Its translation: CASSVFQSQESDTQYF. This sequence joins TRBV9 and TRBJ2-3; no firm D call. This CDR3 contains 16 residues. Trimming took off 1 base at V and 4 bases at J, with 16 bases between the two ends. Germline-derived CDR1 and CDR2 are SGDLS and YYNGEE.

CDR3 sequence reads: CASSLTGREGPDTQYF. The CDR3 DNA is TGTGCCAGCAGCTTAACGGGTCGGGAGGGCCCAGATACGCAGTATTTT. The chain uses TRBV7-3 and TRBJ2-3, with TRBD2 identical over 8 bases. This CDR3 region has 16 residues. Unmatched junction bases numbered 6, after V lost 0 bases and J lost 4 bases. CDR1 and CDR2 (germline): SGHTA, FQGTGA.

This chain links TRBV6-1 with TRBJ2-1; D is perhaps TRBD1 (5 bases). CDR1 is MNHNS, CDR2 SASEGT, per germline. This CDR3 is 13 amino acids long. Trimming took off 10 bases at V and 4 bases at J, with 14 bases between the two ends. Written as DNA, the CDR3 is TGTGCCACCAAGGACAAGTGGTACAATGAGCAGTTCTTC. Translated, it gives CATKDKWYNEQFF.

Ten or more counts support this clonotype. The rearrangement links TRBV6-1 to TRBJ1-5; a possible D gene is TRBD1 (5 bases). The CDR3 loop spans 13 amino acids. CDR1 is MNHNS, CDR2 SASEGT, per germline. Trimming shortened V by 5 bases and J by 10 bases, and 15 bases separated the two germline ends. The chain's CDR3 is CASSTRAEGPQHF. The DNA of the CDR3 is TGTGCCAGCAGTACCAGGGCAGAGGGTCCCCAGCATTTT.

The gene calls are TRBV2 and TRBJ2-6; 7 nucleotides align to TRBD2. V dropped 7 bases and J dropped 0; count of bases not matched to a gene: 9. Germline CDR1 is SNHLY and CDR2 is FYNNEI. The CDR3 length is 17 residues. The chain's CDR3 is CASTPWGGYSGANVLTF. The CDR3 coding sequence is TGTGCCAGCACCCCATGGGGGGGTTACTCTGGGGCCAACGTCCTGACTTTC.

The chain couples TRBV7-3 to TRBJ2-2; D not certain. The CDR3 extends over 13 amino acids. Trimming took off 5 bases at V and 3 bases at J, with 7 bases between the two ends. Germline assignment: CDR1 SGHTA and CDR2 FQGTGA. The CDR3 reads CASSPDYTGELFF. In nucleotides, the CDR3 is TGTGCCAGCAGCCCGGATTACACCGGGGAGCTGTTTTTT.

This chain connects TRBV7-9 to TRBJ2-1; a weak D match, TRBD1 (6 bases). Per the germline V gene, CDR1 is SEHNR and CDR2 is FQNEAQ (reference sequence). This CDR3 contains 13 residues. The V end was cut by 6 bases, the J end by 5 bases, with 11 bases between. CDR3 residues: CASRQGSDNEQFF. In DNA, the CDR3 is TGTGCCAGCAGACAGGGATCCGACAATGAGCAGTTCTTC.

This chain joins TRBV6-2 or TRBV6-3 and TRBJ1-2; TRBD1 aligns across 10 bases. Germline CDR1 and CDR2: MNHEY and SVGEGT. This CDR3 is built from 15 residues. V was pared by 2 bases and J by 5 bases, with 5 bases of the junction left unmatched. In DNA form, the CDR3 reads TGTGCCAGCAGTTACGGGGGACAGGGGATTTATGGCTACACCTTC. As protein: CASSYGGQGIYGYTF.

This clonotype was found a few times. The DNA for the CDR3 is TGTGCCAGCAGCGTAGGGGCTGGCGGCGTAAAAAACACCGGGGAGCTGTTTTTT. Translating it yields CASSVGAGGVKNTGELFF. This chain connects TRBV9 to TRBJ2-2; D uncertain. This CDR3 is built from 18 residues. CDR1 and CDR2 (germline): SGDLS, YYNGEE. V lost 0 bases to trimming and J lost 2 bases, with 17 bases between them.

This clonotype has ten or more counts. The V call is TRBV5-6, the J call TRBJ2-3; 8 bases map to TRBD1. CDR1 SGHDT and CDR2 YYEEEE come from the germline V gene. With 3 bases clipped from V and 3 bases from J, the junction kept 3 bases outside the gene matches. The CDR3 spans 14 residues. Here the CDR3 reads CASSSRTGTDTQYF. For the CDR3, the DNA is TGTGCCAGCAGCTCGCGGACAGGGACAGATACGCAGTATTTT.

The chain recombines TRBV7-2 with TRBJ2-1, with 9 nucleotides matching TRBD2. Trimming cost V 1 base and J 4 bases; bases outside gene matches: 5. Per the germline V gene, CDR1 is SGHTA and CDR2 is FQGNSA. This CDR3 has 16 residues. In DNA, the CDR3 is TGTGCCAGCAGCTTAGTAGGTAGCGGGGGATACAATGAGCAGTTCTTC. As protein: CASSLVGSGGYNEQFF.

With respect to this clonotype: This may be a read error: a much more frequent sequence differs by one nucleotide. The chain is built from TRBV6-1 and TRBJ1-5, with 10 bases aligning to TRBD1. The CDR3 loop spans 16 amino acids. The germline CDR1 and CDR2 sequences are MNHNS and SASEGT. CDR3 region: CASSQGDRGSNQSQHF. The CDR3 DNA reads TGTGCCAGCAGCCAAGGGGACAGGGGTAGCAATCAGTCCCAGCATTTT.

This rearrangement joins TRBV12-3 or TRBV12-4 to TRBJ1-6; D not resolved. The germline V and J ends were trimmed by 5 bases and 0 bases, with 5 bases remaining between them. The CDR3 covers 14 residues. CDR3 region: CASSPGSYNSPLHF. As DNA, the CDR3 is TGTGCCAGCAGTCCAGGCTCCTATAATTCACCCCTCCACTTT.

V and J are TRBV7-2 and TRBJ2-7, with D perhaps TRBD2 (6 bases). Germline CDR1 SGHTA, CDR2 FQGNSA. V was pared by 3 bases and J by 2 bases, with 17 bases between. The length of the CDR3 is 16 residues. The CDR3 is CASSFLASPQPYEQYF. CDR3 sequence (DNA): TGTGCCAGCAGCTTCCTAGCGTCCCCCCAACCCTACGAGCAGTACTTC. The full variable domain, completed using reference TRBV7-2 and TRBJ2-7, is GAGVSQSPSNKVTEKGKDVELRCDPISGHTALYWYRQSLGQGLEFLIYFQGNSAPDKSGLPSDRFSAERTGGSVSTLTIQRTQQEDSAVYLCASSFLASPQPYEQYFGPGTRLTVT.